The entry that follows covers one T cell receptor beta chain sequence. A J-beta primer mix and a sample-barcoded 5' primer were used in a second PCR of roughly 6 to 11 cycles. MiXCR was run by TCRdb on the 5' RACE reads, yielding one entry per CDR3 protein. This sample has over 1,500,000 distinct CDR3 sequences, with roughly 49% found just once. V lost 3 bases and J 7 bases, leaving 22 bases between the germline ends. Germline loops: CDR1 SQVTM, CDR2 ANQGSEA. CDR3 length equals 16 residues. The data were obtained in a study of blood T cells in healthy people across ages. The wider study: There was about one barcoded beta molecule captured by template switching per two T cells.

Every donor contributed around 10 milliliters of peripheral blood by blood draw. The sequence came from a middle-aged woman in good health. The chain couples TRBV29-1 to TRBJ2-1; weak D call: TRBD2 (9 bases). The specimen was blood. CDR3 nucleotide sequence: TGCAGCGTTGACGTCGGACAGGGCCTAGCGGGGAATGAGCAGTTCTTC. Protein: CSVDVGQGLAGNEQFF.